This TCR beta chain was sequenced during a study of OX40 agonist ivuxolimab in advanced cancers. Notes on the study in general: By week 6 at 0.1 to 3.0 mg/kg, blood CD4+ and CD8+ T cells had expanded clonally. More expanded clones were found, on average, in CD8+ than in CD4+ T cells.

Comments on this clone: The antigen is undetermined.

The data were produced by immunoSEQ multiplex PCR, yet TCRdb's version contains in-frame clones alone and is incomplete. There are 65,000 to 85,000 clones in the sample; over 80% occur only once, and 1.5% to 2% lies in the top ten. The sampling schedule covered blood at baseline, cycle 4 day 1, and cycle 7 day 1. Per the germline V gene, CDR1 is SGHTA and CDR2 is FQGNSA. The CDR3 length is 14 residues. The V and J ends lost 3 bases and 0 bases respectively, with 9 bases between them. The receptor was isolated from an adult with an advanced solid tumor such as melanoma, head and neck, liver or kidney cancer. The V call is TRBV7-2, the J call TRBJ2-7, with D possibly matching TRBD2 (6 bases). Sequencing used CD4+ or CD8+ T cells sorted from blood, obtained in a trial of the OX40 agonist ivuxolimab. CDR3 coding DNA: TGTGCCAGCAGCTTGAGGAGGGACTCCTACGAGCAGTACTTC. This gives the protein CASSLRRDSYEQYF.